This TCR beta chain emerged from a study of cytomegalovirus exposure and HLA in healthy donors. Study summary: Caucasian-associated ancestry cluster membership applied to less than 85% of around 400 genotyped donors. General study results and limits: Among the CMV-associated chains, three were confirmed in vitro as specific for CMV antigens.

This CDR3 is built from 13 residues. The germline CDR1 and CDR2 sequences are SQVTM and ANQGSEA. Trimming removed 4 bases at V and 0 bases at J, with 10 bases between. PCR primers comprised 60 Vbeta and 13 Jbeta primers. Generated by immunoSEQ multiplex PCR, the TCRdb table keeps only in-frame clones and is missing some. The repertoire holds under 200,000 clones, with 68% as singletons. A remark on this clone: Its antigen remains unknown.

Sequencing was done on a sample of PBMCs. The V and J genes are TRBV29-1 and TRBJ2-7; perhaps TRBD1 as D (5 bases). This receptor was obtained from a woman aged 18-29 years in good health and CMV-seropositive. The CDR3 loop reads CSVGGRASYEQYF. DNA for the CDR3: TGCAGCGTTGGGGGCAGGGCCTCCTACGAGCAGTACTTC.